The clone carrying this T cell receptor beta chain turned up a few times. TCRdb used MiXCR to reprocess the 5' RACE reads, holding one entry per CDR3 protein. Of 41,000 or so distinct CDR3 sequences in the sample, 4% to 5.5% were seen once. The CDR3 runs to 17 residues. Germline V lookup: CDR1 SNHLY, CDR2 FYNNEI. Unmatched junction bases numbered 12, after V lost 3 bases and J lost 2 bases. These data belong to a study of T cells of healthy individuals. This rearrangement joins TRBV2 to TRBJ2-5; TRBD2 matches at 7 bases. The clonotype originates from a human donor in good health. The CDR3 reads CASSEQAGIKTQETQYF. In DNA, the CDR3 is TGTGCCAGCAGTGAGCAAGCGGGGATAAAAACTCAAGAGACCCAGTACTTC.